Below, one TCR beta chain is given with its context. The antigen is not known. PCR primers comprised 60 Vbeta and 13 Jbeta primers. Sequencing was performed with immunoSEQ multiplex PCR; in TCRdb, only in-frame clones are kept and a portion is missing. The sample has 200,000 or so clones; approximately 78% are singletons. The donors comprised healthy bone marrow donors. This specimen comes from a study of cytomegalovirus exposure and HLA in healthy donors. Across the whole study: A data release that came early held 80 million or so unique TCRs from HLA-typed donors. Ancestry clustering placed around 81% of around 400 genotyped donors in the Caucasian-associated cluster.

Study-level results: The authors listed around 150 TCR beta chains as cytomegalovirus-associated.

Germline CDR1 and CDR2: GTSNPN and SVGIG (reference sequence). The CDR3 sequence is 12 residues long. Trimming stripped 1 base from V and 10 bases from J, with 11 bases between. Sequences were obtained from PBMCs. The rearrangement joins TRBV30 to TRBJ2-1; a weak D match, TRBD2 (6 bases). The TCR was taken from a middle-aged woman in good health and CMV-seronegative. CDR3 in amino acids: CAWSGGTWEQFF. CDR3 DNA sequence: TGTGCCTGGAGTGGCGGGACGTGGGAGCAGTTCTTC.